One sample yielded the 30 T cell receptor beta chains listed below, sequenced in a study of tumor-infiltrating lymphocytes in primary liver carcinoma. Synthesis of TCR beta cDNA was carried out from around 500 ng total RNA with a constant-region primer. Modified slightly, ARM-PCR produced TCR beta libraries over three nested multiplex PCR rounds. TRBV1-TRBV30 forward primers paired with a C-beta reverse primer were used in the first two PCR rounds, which ran approximately 10 cycles each. TCRdb redid the calling of the multiplex PCR reads with MiXCR, one entry per CDR3 protein. The sample has hundreds of thousands of distinct CDR3 sequences; 58% are singletons. Blood RNA was derived from unsorted whole blood, and germline DNA was extracted too. The sequenced sample consisted of peripheral blood. These receptors all come from a woman aged 25 to 39 with primary liver carcinoma and hepatitis B virus infection.

The chain uses TRBV7-9 and TRBJ2-5; TRBD1 or TRBD2 may be the D gene (5 bases each). This CDR3 is 13 amino acids long. Germline-derived CDR1 and CDR2 are SEHNR and FQNEAQ (reference sequence). Trimming took 3 bases from V and 5 from J, leaving 10 bases between them. For the CDR3, the DNA is TGTGCCAGCAGCTTGGGGGTCTTGGAGACCCAGTACTTC. As protein: CASSLGVLETQYF.

The gene calls are TRBV12-3 or TRBV12-4 and TRBJ1-1, with 8 bases lining up with TRBD1. This CDR3 comprises 12 residues. V shed 10 bases, J shed 7 bases, and the junction held 8 bases outside the gene matches. CDR3 amino acids: CATVGQAYEAFF. Written as DNA, the CDR3 is TGTGCCACCGTGGGACAGGCCTATGAAGCTTTCTTT.

This clonotype appeared once. The chain joins TRBV11-2 to TRBJ2-5; 8 bases match TRBD1. CDR3 length: 17 amino acids. Losses at the gene ends were 6 bases for V and 3 bases for J; bases not matched to a gene: 15. CDR1 is SGHAT and CDR2 is FQNNGV in the germline V gene. The CDR3 DNA sequence: TGTGCCAGCAGTCCCCCAGGACAGGGAGTTGTGAAAGAGACCCAGTACTTC. Its translation is CASSPPGQGVVKETQYF.

To note about this clonotype: A read error may be the cause here, since a much bigger clone is one base away. The chain joins TRBV6-5 to TRBJ2-3, with 8 positions matching TRBD2. This CDR3 has 19 residues. CDR1 and CDR2 from the germline V gene are MNHEY and SVGAGI. After removal of 0 bases from V and 4 bases from J, the junction contained 15 bases not matched to a gene. In DNA form, the CDR3 reads TGTGCCAGCAGTTACTCGCCACGGACTAACGGGAGGGCCCCAGATACGCAGTATTTT. It encodes CASSYSPRTNGRAPDTQYF.

As regards this clonotype: Possible read error: a much larger clone is one base away. The chain has TRBV29-1 and TRBJ1-1, with D unresolved. This CDR3 comprises 13 residues. CDR1 is SQVTM, CDR2 ANQGSEA, per germline. V lost 4 bases, J lost 0 bases, and 9 bases lay in between. The CDR3 is CSVGRRMNTEAFF. CDR3 in DNA: TGCAGCGTTGGGAGGAGAATGAACACTGAAGCTTTCTTT.

The chain is built from TRBV6-2 or TRBV6-3 and TRBJ1-5; TRBD1 matches at 8 bases. From germline, CDR1 is MNHEY and CDR2 SVGEGT. With 10 bases clipped from V and 7 bases from J, the junction kept 9 bases outside the gene matches. This CDR3 spans 13 amino acids. CDR3 nucleotides: TGTGCCAACTCAGGGGGCGCAGGGCAGCCCCAGCATTTT. Amino acids: CANSGGAGQPQHF.

This clonotype was detected once. Sequence at one end of the junction differs from germline and may be a read error. The CDR3 region is CASRPRGGEPFF. As DNA, the CDR3 is TGTGCCAGCAGGCCTAGAGGCGGGGAGCCGTTTTTT. The chain has TRBV6-2 or TRBV6-3 and TRBJ2-2; possibly TRBD2 for D (6 bases). The CDR3 contains 12 residues. Germline V gene sequence: CDR1 MNHEY, CDR2 SVGEGT.

The V gene is TRBV6-5, the J gene TRBJ1-1, with D possibly matching TRBD1 (5 bases). In germline, CDR1 is MNHEY, CDR2 SVGAGI. This CDR3 contains 13 residues. The V end lost 6 bases, the J end lost 1 base, and 9 bases lay between the germline ends. The CDR3: CASRLTANTEAFF. The CDR3 DNA reads TGTGCCAGCAGATTGACAGCGAACACTGAAGCTTTCTTT.

The rearrangement links TRBV4-2 to TRBJ2-2; 7 positions match TRBD2. Germline CDR1 reads LGHNA; CDR2 reads YNFKEQ. J was trimmed by 5 bases and V by 11 bases; bases with no gene match: 17. The CDR3 extends over 16 amino acids. CDR3 DNA sequence: TGTGCCGACAGCCCCCAATCTAGCGGACGTACCGGGGAGCTGTTTTTT. As protein: CADSPQSSGRTGELFF.

This clonotype appeared once. No conserved phenylalanine or tryptophan is present at the end of the CDR3, so a read error is the likely explanation. This chain connects TRBV14 to TRBJ2-1; TRBD2 aligns across 8 bases. The CDR3 runs 20 residues. V gave up 1 base and J gave up 6 bases; unmatched junction bases: 20. CDR1 is SGHDN and CDR2 is FVKESK in the germline V gene. The CDR3 loop reads CASSQGTVTSVGLLFNEQFL. The CDR3 nucleotides are TGTGCCAGCAGCCAAGGAACCGTGACTAGCGTGGGGCTACTTTTCAATGAGCAGTTCTTA.

The V call is TRBV7-9, the J call TRBJ2-5, with D possibly TRBD2 on 6 matching bases. The CDR3 consists of 14 residues. The ends were cut back, 3 bases at V and 0 bases at J, with 8 bases in the middle. Germline V gene sequence: CDR1 SEHNR, CDR2 FQNEAQ (reference sequence). The DNA for the CDR3 is TGTGCCAGCAGCTTGGGGGACTACCAAGAGACCCAGTACTTC. Its protein product is CASSLGDYQETQYF. The full variable domain, in which reference TRBV7-9 and TRBJ2-5 provide the parts outside the CDR3, is DTGVSQNPRHKITKRGQNVTFRCDPISEHNRLYWYRQTLGQGPEFLTYFQNEAQLEKSRLLSDRFSAERPKGSFSTLEIQRTEQGDSAMYLCASSLGDYQETQYFGPGTRLLVL.

The CDR3 sequence is CASSIHRGQTYNEQFF. The CDR3 DNA is TGTGCCAGTAGTATCCACAGGGGGCAGACCTACAATGAGCAGTTCTTC. The chain links TRBV19 to TRBJ2-1, with 9 bases that match TRBD1. This CDR3 region has 16 residues. Germline V CDR1 and CDR2: LNHDA, SQIVND (reference sequence). Trimming took 3 bases from V and 2 from J; bases not matched to a gene: 5.

CDR3 protein: CASSYGTGGLNTEAFF. In nucleotides, the CDR3 is TGTGCCAGCAGTTATGGGACAGGGGGCCTGAACACTGAAGCTTTCTTT. The chain uses TRBV6-2 or TRBV6-3 and TRBJ1-1, with 12 bases matching TRBD1. This CDR3 is built from 16 residues. V dropped 3 bases and J dropped 0; count of bases not matched to a gene: 2. The germline gives CDR1 MNHEY, CDR2 SVGEGT.

There are a few counts of this clonotype. The rearrangement uses TRBV6-2 or TRBV6-3 and TRBJ2-1; 8 nucleotides match TRBD2. Unmatched junction bases numbered 15, after V lost 4 bases and J lost 10 bases. The CDR3 is made up of 16 amino acids. The germline CDR1 and CDR2 sequences are MNHEY and SVGEGT. The CDR3 DNA follows: TGTGCCAGCAGTTCCCATGAAGCGGGAGCTAAGAACGAGCAGTTCTTC. This translates into CASSSHEAGAKNEQFF.

As for this clonotype: This sequence may be a read error, since a much larger clone differs from it by one base. This sequence joins TRBV6-6 and TRBJ2-4; either TRBD1 or TRBD2 may fit D (5 bases each). The CDR3 runs 17 residues. V lost 0 bases and J 12 bases, leaving 24 bases between the germline ends. Germline CDR1 MNHNY, CDR2 SVGAGI (reference sequence). The CDR3, as DNA: TGTGCCAGCAGTTACTCGATGGGGGTCGGCCCCGAAAGGGGTCAGTACTTC. Residues: CASSYSMGVGPERGQYF.

The chain links TRBV12-3 or TRBV12-4 to TRBJ2-1, with D possibly TRBD2 on 6 matching bases. V lost 7 bases and J lost 8, with 30 bases in between. The CDR3 runs 18 residues. This chain's CDR3 is CASTPRSRLDYSSDEQFF. Written as DNA, the CDR3 is TGTGCCAGCACTCCTCGCTCCCGACTAGATTATTCTTCGGATGAGCAGTTCTTC.

Points on this clonotype: The junction departs from the called germline gene at one end, perhaps through a read error. This sequence joins TRBV6-5 and TRBJ2-7; tentative D call: TRBD1 (5 bases). Germline CDR1 and CDR2: MNHEY and SVGAGI. The CDR3 length is 15 residues. The CDR3 region is CASSSRDSTSYDQYF. The CDR3 DNA is TGTGCCAGCAGTTCCCGTGACAGTACCTCCTACGATCAGTACTTC.

Details on this clonotype: A much larger clone sits a single nucleotide away, making a read error possible. Because the CDR3 is missing its conserved closing phenylalanine or tryptophan, this is likely a read error. The chain carries TRBV29-1 and TRBJ2-7; 8 nucleotides agree with TRBD1. This CDR3 is built from 14 residues. Germline assignment: CDR1 SQVTM and CDR2 ANQGSEA. V lost 1 base, J lost 5 bases, and 7 bases stayed unmatched. CDR3 nucleotides: TGCAGCGTTGAAGGGTCAGGGGGCGAGAACGAGCAGTACCTC. Translating gives CSVEGSGGENEQYL.

This clonotype has a single count. The junction shows a germline mismatch at one end, possibly a read error. This sequence joins TRBV7-8 and TRBJ2-1; maybe TRBD1 (6 bases). This CDR3 has 16 residues. Per the germline V gene, CDR1 is SGHVS and CDR2 is FQNEAQ. CDR3 loop: CGSISHWGRNYNEQFF. The CDR3 nucleotides read TGTGGCAGCATCTCGCATTGGGGGCGGAACTACAATGAGCAGTTCTTC.

In this sample, this clonotype turned up a few times. The J gene is TRBJ1-1, the V gene TRBV5-1; 11 nucleotides match TRBD1. The germline CDR1 and CDR2 sequences are SGHRS and YFSETQ. This CDR3 is built from 16 residues. Trimming cost V 4 bases and J 9 bases; bases outside gene matches: 14. CDR3 loop: CASSGWTGGDYRKAFF. The CDR3 DNA reads as TGCGCCAGCAGCGGATGGACAGGGGGCGACTATCGGAAAGCTTTCTTT. The full variable domain, in which reference TRBV5-1 and TRBJ1-1 provide the parts outside the CDR3, is KAGVTQTPRYLIKTRGQQVTLSCSPISGHRSVSWYQQTPGQGLQFLFEYFSETQRNKGNFPGRFSGRQFSNSRSEMNVSTLELGDSALYLCASSGWTGGDYRKAFFGQGTRLTVV.

Of note for this clonotype: A junction boundary mismatches the germline segment, possibly from a read error. V is TRBV11-2 and J is TRBJ2-5; the match to TRBD1 covers 9 bases. Germline V gives CDR1 SGHAT, CDR2 FQNNGV. The length of the CDR3 is 15 residues. The CDR3 DNA reads as TGTGTCAGCAGCTACAGGGGGCGGCGATTGGAGACCCAGTACTTC. Its protein is CVSSYRGRRLETQYF.

Notes on this clonotype: A much larger clonotype is one base distant, so this may be a read error. The gene calls are TRBV12-3 or TRBV12-4 and TRBJ2-7; D perhaps matches TRBD2 (5 bases). V was pared by 4 bases and J by 2 bases, with 12 bases between. The CDR3 is made up of 14 amino acids. CDR3 residues: CASSSGIAPYEQYF. DNA of the CDR3: TGTGCCAGCAGTTCCGGGATAGCCCCCTACGAGCAGTACTTC.

This clonotype was seen ten or more times. The chain recombines TRBV11-2 with TRBJ2-1; 7 bases align to TRBD1. With 5 bases clipped from V and 6 bases from J, the junction kept 13 bases outside the gene matches. This CDR3 has 16 amino acids. Looked up from germline, CDR1 is SGHAT and CDR2 is FQNNGV. The CDR3 is CASSPRIPGQSNEQFF. CDR3 nucleotides: TGTGCCAGCAGCCCCCGAATTCCGGGACAGAGCAATGAGCAGTTCTTC.

The chain uses TRBV6-1 and TRBJ2-3; possibly TRBD2 for D (5 bases). The CDR3 sequence is 13 residues long. Trimming removed 4 bases from V and 15 bases from J, with 20 bases in between. The germline gives CDR1 MNHNS, CDR2 SASEGT. The DNA of the CDR3 is TGTGCCAGCAGTGGTACTTGGGGAGATACGCTTTATTTT. Encoded protein: CASSGTWGDTLYF.

This clonotype has ten or more counts. The chain uses TRBV4-2 and TRBJ2-5, with 8 bases fitting TRBD2. The CDR3 spans 19 residues. With V trimmed by 5 bases and J by 2 bases, 19 bases remained unmatched. Per the germline V gene, CDR1 is LGHNA and CDR2 is YNFKEQ. As DNA, the CDR3 is TGTGCCAGCAGCTCGGGTCTAGCGGGTTATTCCTCGTCACAAGAGACCCAGTACTTC. Protein product: CASSSGLAGYSSSQETQYF.

This clonotype was seen many times. The rearrangement uses TRBV4-3 and TRBJ2-1, with D perhaps TRBD2 (6 bases). The V and J ends lost 2 bases and 0 bases respectively, with 11 bases between them. CDR3 length: 16 amino acids. Looked up from germline, CDR1 is LGHNA and CDR2 is YSLEER. The chain's CDR3 is CASSQSGLSSYNEQFF. The CDR3 DNA sequence: TGCGCCAGCAGCCAATCGGGACTTAGCTCCTACAATGAGCAGTTCTTC.

The chain employs TRBV5-1 and TRBJ2-7; no definite D call. Trimming shortened V by 0 bases and J by 0 bases, and 13 bases separated the two germline ends. From germline, CDR1 is SGHRS and CDR2 YFSETQ. This CDR3 has 16 residues. The CDR3: CASSLGQIFSSYEQYF. CDR3 bases: TGCGCCAGCAGCTTGGGGCAGATCTTCAGCTCCTACGAGCAGTACTTC.

This clonotype has a handful of counts. This likely comes from a read error, as the CDR3 has no conserved phenylalanine or tryptophan at its end. This chain connects TRBV29-1 to TRBJ1-2; D not certain. Germline V lookup: CDR1 SQVTM, CDR2 ANQGSEA. The CDR3 runs 11 residues. V was clipped by 6 bases and J by 6 bases, with 11 bases between them. In DNA, the CDR3 is TGCAGCGTGGAAATTGGCAATGGCTACACCATC. This gives the protein CSVEIGNGYTI.

Comment on this clonotype: An end of the junction does not agree with germline; a read error may underlie this. The chain carries TRBV6-5 and TRBJ2-2, with D perhaps matching TRBD1 (6 bases). The germline gives CDR1 MNHEY, CDR2 SVGAGI. This CDR3 comprises 16 residues. CDR3 DNA sequence: TGTGCCGGCAGTTACTGGGGACATAAGAACACCGGGGAGCTGTTTTTT. As protein: CAGSYWGHKNTGELFF.

Notes on this clonotype: A single base separates this from a much larger clone, so it may be a read error. V usage is TRBV6-6 and J usage is TRBJ2-2; D uncertain. Germline V gene lookup returns CDR1 MNHNY and CDR2 SVGAGI (reference sequence). CDR3 size: 13 residues. CDR3 coding DNA: TGTGCCAGCAGGTACTCGAGCACCGGGGAGCTGTTTTTT. Its protein is CASRYSSTGELFF.